This TCR beta chain derives from a study of cytomegalovirus exposure and HLA in healthy donors. Study-wide background: Of several hundred genotyped donors, more than 70% clustered with self-reported Caucasian donors.

Amplification used 60 Vbeta primers and 13 Jbeta primers. TCRdb's copy holds only in-frame clones and misses some; the assay was immunoSEQ multiplex PCR. The sample has about 120,000 clones; approximately 78% are singletons. The germline V gene encodes CDR1 MNHEY and CDR2 SMNVEV (reference sequence). V lost 5 bases, J lost 0 bases, and 9 bases stayed unmatched. There are 19 residues in the CDR3. The sample consisted of PBMCs. The chain recombines TRBV27 with TRBJ2-1, with 14 bases lining up with TRBD2. This TCR derives from a middle-aged man in good health and CMV-seronegative. The CDR3 coding sequence is TGTGCCAGCAGTCCTCGACTAGCGGGAGGGCCCATCTCCTACAATGAGCAGTTCTTC. Translation: CASSPRLAGGPISYNEQFF.